This is a list of T cell receptor beta chains from one sample in a study of cytomegalovirus exposure and HLA in healthy donors. Measured with immunoSEQ multiplex PCR; TCRdb has only the in-frame clones, and not every one. The data show 150,000 to 250,000 clones, about three quarters seen once. The sample taken for sequencing was PBMCs. Source of these receptors: a woman aged 25 to 39 in good health and CMV-seronegative. Both conserved end residues are part of each CDR3. D genes are given only for firm matches. Clone size appears in some rows only: once, few, many, or a class for an expanded clone.

>.|TRBV7-2|TRBJ2-3|TRBD2
TGTGCCAGCAGCTTAGGGACTAGCCGCGGCACAGATACGCAGTATTTT
CASSLGTSRGTDTQYF
>.|TRBV18|TRBJ2-7|.
TGTGCCAGCTCACCACAGGGGCGCGGAACCTACGAGCAGTACTTC
CASSPQGRGTYEQYF
>.|TRBV2|TRBJ2-1|TRBD1
TGTGCCAGCCAGACAGGGAACTACAATGAGCAGTTCTTC
CASQTGNYNEQFF
>.|TRBV7-2|TRBJ2-5|.
TGTGCCAGCAGCTTCAGTGGCCAAGAGACCCAGTACTTC
CASSFSGQETQYF
>.|TRBV6-5|TRBJ1-4|.
TGTGCCAGCAGCCACTCGGGTGAAAAACTGTTTTTT
CASSHSGEKLFF
>.|TRBV29-1|TRBJ1-2|.
TGCAGCGCCGGCGGGGACTATGGCTACACCTTC
CSAGGDYGYTF
>.|TRBV27|TRBJ2-7|.
TGTGCCAGCAGGGGGCGGTACTCCTACGAGCAGTACTTC
CASRGRYSYEQYF
>.|TRBV27|TRBJ1-2|TRBD1
TGTGCCAGCAGGCTGACAGGGAAGGGTGGCTACACCTTC
CASRLTGKGGYTF
>few|TRBV5-1|TRBJ1-4|TRBD1
TGCGCCAGCAGCCCAGGTGGGGGACAGGTTAATGAAAAACTGTTTTTT
CASSPGGGQVNEKLFF
>.|TRBV30|TRBJ2-3|.
TGTGCCTGGAGTGTACGTCGGGGAGATACGCAGTATTTT
CAWSVRRGDTQYF
>.|TRBV6-5|TRBJ2-3|.
TGTGCCAGCAGTTCAACAGAAAGGTCTACAGATACGCAGTATTTT
CASSSTERSTDTQYF
>few|TRBV6-1|TRBJ1-1|.
TGTGCCAGCAGTGAAGCGCGGCCGGTGTGG
CASSEARPVW
>.|TRBV19|TRBJ2-7|TRBD2
TGTGCCAGTAGTAATCAGCGGGGGGGATCCTACGAGCAGTACTTC
CASSNQRGGSYEQYF
>.|TRBV6-1|TRBJ1-5|TRBD1
TGTGCCAGCAGTGAAGCGCACAGGGGTAGCAATCAGCCCCAGCATTTT
CASSEAHRGSNQPQHF
>.|TRBV5-1|TRBJ2-7|TRBD1
TGCGCCAGCAGCTTGGGGGACAGGGGCGAGCAGTACTTC
CASSLGDRGEQYF
>.|TRBV28|TRBJ2-7|.
TGTGCCAGCGGAGCGACCGGGACAATCTACGAGCAGTACTTC
CASGATGTIYEQYF
>.|TRBV5-1|TRBJ1-2|TRBD1
TGCGCCAGCAGCTTGGCCGAGGGCAGGGGGCCTCATGGCTACACCTTC
CASSLAEGRGPHGYTF
>.|TRBV4-1|TRBJ1-5|TRBD1
TGCGCCAGCAGCCACCCCGGACAGGGGGCATATCAGCCCCAGCATTTT
CASSHPGQGAYQPQHF
>.|TRBV11-3|TRBJ2-7|TRBD1
TGTGCCAGCAGCCCAGGACAGGGTGAGCAGTACTTC
CASSPGQGEQYF
>few|TRBV11-2|TRBJ2-7|TRBD1
TGTGCCAGCAGCCCTACCGGGACAGGGTTAGGCGAGCAGTACTTC
CASSPTGTGLGEQYF
>.|TRBV5-1|TRBJ1-4|TRBD1
TGCGCCAGCAGCTCTCGGACAGGGGGCGGGGAAAAACTGTTTTTT
CASSSRTGGGEKLFF
>.|TRBV5-4|TRBJ2-2|TRBD2
TGTGCCAGCAGCCTTAGCGGGAGTACCACCGGGGAGCTGTTTTTT
CASSLSGSTTGELFF
>few|TRBV19|TRBJ1-5|.
TGTGCCAGTAGTATAGCCAGGGGTGTGAATCAGCCCCAGCATTTT
CASSIARGVNQPQHF
>.|TRBV7-3|TRBJ1-1|.
TGTGCCAGCAGCTTCTACGACAGCGTTGAGTCTTTCTTT
CASSFYDSVESFF
>.|TRBV4-1|TRBJ2-3|.
TGCGCCAGCAGCCAAATAATCGGCGGGGATACGCAGTATTTT
CASSQIIGGDTQYF
>.|TRBV5-1|TRBJ2-1|.
TGCGCCAGCAGCTTGGCCCCGCTAACGGGGGCCTACAATGAGCAGTTCTTC
CASSLAPLTGAYNEQFF
>.|TRBV10-1|TRBJ2-5|.
TGCGCCAGCAGTGTACGGGGGTGGGAGACCCAGTACTTC
CASSVRGWETQYF
>.|TRBV7-9|TRBJ2-7|.
TGTGCCAGCAGCCCGGACAGCGAAAGCTCCTACGAGCAGTACTTC
CASSPDSESSYEQYF
>.|TRBV7-9|TRBJ2-2|.
TGTGCCTCGGCAGGCGGGGAGCTGTTTTTT
CASAGGELFF
>.|TRBV5-4|TRBJ1-1|.
TGTGCCAGCAGCTTGGGTACTTGGAACACTGAAGCTTTCTTT
CASSLGTWNTEAFF
>.|TRBV4-1|TRBJ2-3|.
TGCGCCAGCAGCCTAGCAGCAGATACGCAGTATTTT
CASSLAADTQYF
>.|TRBV6-5|TRBJ1-2|.
TGTGCCAGCAGTTACTCTGGGGAGGGGATAGGTGGCTACACCTTC
CASSYSGEGIGGYTF
>.|TRBV13|TRBJ2-1|.
TGTGCCAGCAGCTTAGAAGCTGAGCAGTTCTTC
CASSLEAEQFF
>.|TRBV7-9|TRBJ1-2|.
TGTGCCAGCAGCTTAGACCGATCCGGTTATGGCTACACCTTC
CASSLDRSGYGYTF
>.|TRBV7-2|TRBJ2-3|.
TGTGCCAGCAGCTTAACTGCGAGCGCCATCGACACAGATACGCAGTATTTT
CASSLTASAIDTDTQYF
>.|TRBV2|TRBJ2-3|TRBD1
TGTGCCAGCAATGGACAGGGCCTTTACACAGATACGCAGTATTTT
CASNGQGLYTDTQYF
>.|TRBV14|TRBJ2-7|TRBD1
TGTGCCAGCAGCCAAGGACAGGGGGGTATCGAGCAGTACTTC
CASSQGQGGIEQYF
>once|TRBV5-1|TRBJ1-4|.
TGCGCCAGCAGCCCCCAGGCAGGGAGGGTTGAAAAACTGTTTTTT
CASSPQAGRVEKLFF
>.|TRBV27|TRBJ2-7|.
TGTGCCAAAAGAACCGACAGGCCGGCTTGGCACGAGCAGTACTTC
CAKRTDRPAWHEQYF
>.|TRBV5-4|TRBJ2-7|TRBD1
TGTGCCAGCAGCTTGGAGGGACAGGGGGCCTACGAGCAGTACTTC
CASSLEGQGAYEQYF
>.|TRBV7-8|TRBJ1-1|.
TGTGCCAGCAGCTTTGGGATCAGGGGCTGGCGGGACACTGAAGCTTTCTTT
CASSFGIRGWRDTEAFF
>.|TRBV6-1|TRBJ2-7|TRBD2
TGTGCCAGCACCCCCGGGCTAGCGGGAGGGTACGAGCAGTACTTC
CASTPGLAGGYEQYF
>once|TRBV5-4|TRBJ1-4|.
TGTGCCAGCAGCCCGGGGGGGCTAGCTAATGAAAAACTGTTTTTT
CASSPGGLANEKLFF
>.|TRBV7-3|TRBJ2-7|TRBD2
TGTGCCAGCAGCTTAGCGGGGGGCCTTACCTACGAGCAGTACTTC
CASSLAGGLTYEQYF
>.|TRBV10-1|TRBJ2-7|TRBD2
TGCGCCAGCAGTATGGGACTAGCGGATTCAAGCTCCTACGAGCAGTACTTC
CASSMGLADSSSYEQYF
>few|TRBV7-8|TRBJ2-5|.
TGTGCCAGCAGCCGGGGGACCGGGCAAGAGACCCAGTACTTC
CASSRGTGQETQYF
>few|TRBV28|TRBJ2-1|TRBD2
TGTGCCAGCAGTTGGACTAGCGGGGGGGCGAATGAGCAGTTCTTC
CASSWTSGGANEQFF
>.|TRBV29-1|TRBJ1-2|.
TGCAGCCAATGGTCCCCCACAGGCCTTAAAAACTATGGCTACACCTTC
CSQWSPTGLKNYGYTF
>.|TRBV18|TRBJ2-2|TRBD1
TGTGCCAGCTCACCCCTAACGAACAGGGGGCTTCGGACCGGGGAGCTGTTTTTT
CASSPLTNRGLRTGELFF
>.|TRBV25-1|TRBJ2-7|TRBD1
TGTGCCAGCAGAGCGGGACAGGGGGCAATTGTCTACGAGCAGTACTTC
CASRAGQGAIVYEQYF
>.|TRBV9|TRBJ2-7|TRBD1
TGTGCCAGCAGCCCCTCGGGACAGGCCGCCTACGAGCAGTACTTC
CASSPSGQAAYEQYF
>.|TRBV7-2|TRBJ2-7|TRBD1
TGTGCCAGCAGGACAGGGGTCGAGCAGTACTTC
CASRTGVEQYF
>.|TRBV5-1|TRBJ1-1|TRBD1
TGCGCCAGCAGCTTGGTAGGGGGCGGGACTGAAGCTTTCTTT
CASSLVGGGTEAFF
>.|TRBV29-1|TRBJ1-1|.
TGCAGCGTTGAAAATCAGGTCAGACCTGAAGCTTTCTTT
CSVENQVRPEAFF
>.|TRBV28|TRBJ1-5|.
TGTGCCAGCAGTTTACAGGGGTATCGTCAGCCCCAGCATTTT
CASSLQGYRQPQHF
>.|TRBV27|TRBJ1-2|TRBD1
TGTGCCAGCAGTTTACTAGGACAGGGGGCGCAAGGCTACACCTTC
CASSLLGQGAQGYTF
>.|TRBV15|TRBJ1-2|TRBD1
TGTGCCACCAGCGGCCGTTGGGGGACAGGGGGCAACTATGGCTACACCTTC
CATSGRWGTGGNYGYTF
>.|TRBV6-1|TRBJ2-1|TRBD2
TGTGCCAGCAGGCGGACTAGCGGGGTAAACAATGAGCAGTTCTTC
CASRRTSGVNNEQFF
>.|TRBV6-1|TRBJ2-7|.
TGTGCCAGCAGTGAATTTAACTACGAGCAGTACTTC
CASSEFNYEQYF